A selection of T cell receptor beta chains follows, all from one sample in a study of T cell responses to AZD1222 COVID-19 vaccine. Profiling relied on immunoSEQ multiplex PCR, and the TCRdb table lists in-frame clones only, not all of them. The data show tens of thousands of clones, about nine tenths seen once. The sequenced sample was peripheral blood, obtained on day 0 of AZD1222 vaccination. The receptors here all came from an adult in good health. Each CDR3 is given with its conserved first and last residue. Fields, in order: J gene, V gene, clone size, D gene, CDR3 DNA, CDR3 protein. The D gene is left open where the match is weak. Expanded clones get a size class; other rows say once, few or many, or leave the size out.

>TRBJ1-1|TRBV27|NA|NA
TGTGCCAGCAGACGGACGGGGAACACTGAAGCTTTCTTT
CASRRTGNTEAFF
>TRBJ1-1|TRBV5-1|NA|NA
TGCGCCAGCAGCCCACAGACAGGGAACACTGAAGCTTTCTTT
CASSPQTGNTEAFF
>TRBJ1-5|TRBV7-2|NA|NA
TGTGCCAGCAGCTTAGACTCGGGGGGGAGCAATCAGCCCCAGCATTTT
CASSLDSGGSNQPQHF
>TRBJ2-2|TRBV9|few|NA
TGTGCCAGCCGAGCAGCGAACACCGGGGAGCTGTTTTTT
CASRAANTGELFF
>TRBJ1-5|TRBV20-1|NA|TRBD1
TGCAGTGCTAGTGGCCCTTTAGGGACAGGGGTAGGGCAGCCCCAGCATTTT
CSASGPLGTGVGQPQHF
>TRBJ2-7|TRBV7-2|NA|NA
TGTGCCAGCAGAGGCGCTGGGGGAACCTACGAGCAGTACTTC
CASRGAGGTYEQYF
>TRBJ1-4|TRBV7-2|NA|TRBD1
TGTGCCAGCAGCCAGCAGGGGGCTAATGAAAAACTGTTTTTT
CASSQQGANEKLFF
>TRBJ2-2|TRBV14|once|NA
TGTGCCAGCAGCCAAGTGAGGGGCGGGGAGCTGTTTTTT
CASSQVRGGELFF
>TRBJ1-2|TRBV11-2|NA|TRBD1
TGTGCCAGTACACTTAACCGGGACAGGTCAAGCTACGGCGGCTACACCTTC
CASTLNRDRSSYGGYTF
>TRBJ2-1|TRBV19|NA|TRBD2
TGTGCCAGTAGTATAGAGTTTAGCGGGAGAGGCGAGCAGTTCTTC
CASSIEFSGRGEQFF
>TRBJ1-4|TRBV5-1|NA|NA
TGCGCCAGCAGCCTAAGGGATCCAAATGAAAAACTGTTTTTT
CASSLRDPNEKLFF
>TRBJ2-1|TRBV7-3|NA|TRBD2
TGTGCCAGCAGCCCCCTTGGCGGGAGGCCCTACAATGAGCAGTTCTTC
CASSPLGGRPYNEQFF
>TRBJ2-3|TRBV5-4|NA|TRBD2
TGTGCCAGCAGCTTTTGGCTAGCGGGCAGCACAGATACGCAGTATTTT
CASSFWLAGSTDTQYF
>TRBJ1-4|TRBV6-5|NA|NA
TGTGCCAGCAGTTACGATCCGACGGAGGGGAATGAAAAACTGTTTTTT
CASSYDPTEGNEKLFF
>TRBJ1-6|TRBV7-3|NA|TRBD1
TGTGCCAGCAGCCTCCATGGGGACAGTGATTCACCCCTCCACTTT
CASSLHGDSDSPLHF
>TRBJ1-1|TRBV20-1|NA|NA
TGCAGTGCTATCTGGGGGGCCGGTTTCTTT
CSAIWGAGFF
>TRBJ1-1|TRBV7-3|few|NA
TGTGCCAGCAGCCCACGATCAGGGCGGGAAGCTTTCTTT
CASSPRSGREAFF
>TRBJ1-6|TRBV5-5|NA|TRBD1
TGTGCCAGCAGCCGTACTGACAGGGCCTCTAATTCACCCCTCCACTTT
CASSRTDRASNSPLHF
>TRBJ2-1|TRBV9|NA|TRBD2
TGTGCCAGCAGCCGGAGGACTAGCGCCTACAATGAGCAGTTCTTC
CASSRRTSAYNEQFF
>TRBJ2-5|TRBV7-2|NA|NA
TGTGCCAGCAGCCCTGGTCGCCTGAAAGGGGAGACCCAGTACTTC
CASSPGRLKGETQYF
>TRBJ1-2|TRBV11-2|once|NA
TGTGCCAGCAGCTTAACCCCGGAAAATGGCTACACCTTC
CASSLTPENGYTF
>TRBJ2-7|TRBV5-4|NA|TRBD2
TGTGCCAGCAGCTTGGCGGCTAGCGGGAGGACAACCTACGAGCAGTACTTC
CASSLAASGRTTYEQYF
>TRBJ2-7|TRBV5-1|NA|NA
TGCGCCAGCAGCTTGGGCCATAGCTCCTACGAGCAGTACTTC
CASSLGHSSYEQYF
>TRBJ1-1|TRBV29-1|NA|NA
TGCAGCGTTGAGGACAGTTACACTGAAGCTTTCTTT
CSVEDSYTEAFF
>TRBJ2-1|TRBV30|NA|NA
TGTGCCTTGACTGTCTACAATGAGCAGTTCTTC
CALTVYNEQFF
>TRBJ1-5|TRBV10-3|few|NA
TGTGCCATCGGTACCGGACGGCTTCCTCAGCCCCAGCATTTT
CAIGTGRLPQPQHF
>TRBJ1-1|TRBV4-2|NA|NA
TGTGCCAGCAGCCAAGAACCCGTGGACACTGAAGCTTTCTTT
CASSQEPVDTEAFF
>TRBJ2-1|TRBV7-2|NA|NA
TGTGCCAGCAGCCAATCTACCAATTCTGGTGAGCAGTTCTTC
CASSQSTNSGEQFF
>TRBJ2-1|TRBV11-1|NA|TRBD2
TGTGCCAGCAGCCCGCGGACTAGCCACGAGTTCTTC
CASSPRTSHEFF
>TRBJ2-3|TRBV11-3|many|NA
TGTGCCAGCAGCCCCTGGGCAGGGGGGCGAGATACGCAGTATTTT
CASSPWAGGRDTQYF
>TRBJ1-3|TRBV18|NA|TRBD1
TGTGCCAGCTCACCACAGACAGGGAACTCTGGAAACACCATATATTTT
CASSPQTGNSGNTIYF
>TRBJ2-1|TRBV6-5|NA|NA
TGTGCCAGCAGTTATCGCGCGGTGAACAATGAGCAGTTCTTC
CASSYRAVNNEQFF
>TRBJ1-6|TRBV5-5|few|NA
TGTGCCTGTAACCGGGACGCAGATAATTCACCCCTCCACTTT
CACNRDADNSPLHF
>TRBJ2-4|TRBV3-1/TRBV3-2|NA|NA
TGTGCCAGCAGCCAAGTTGATCGGAACATTCAGTACTTC
CASSQVDRNIQYF
>TRBJ2-7|TRBV10-2|NA|TRBD2
TGCGCCAGCACACCCGGAGGACTAGCCATTTACGAGCAGTACTTC
CASTPGGLAIYEQYF
>TRBJ1-2|TRBV6-6|NA|TRBD1
TGTGCCAGCAGTGACACAGGGGAGTCCTATGGCTACACCTTC
CASSDTGESYGYTF
>TRBJ1-3|TRBV10-3|NA|NA
TGTGCCATCAGTGATGATACAGGGTCAGGAAACACCATATATTTT
CAISDDTGSGNTIYF
>TRBJ2-7|TRBV4-1|NA|TRBD1
TGCGCCAGCAGCCAAGACTGGCGGACAGGCTTCTCCTACGAGCAGTACTTC
CASSQDWRTGFSYEQYF
>TRBJ2-2|TRBV7-2|NA|NA
TGTGCCAGCAGCTTAGTATCACAAGGGGAGCTGTTTTTT
CASSLVSQGELFF
>TRBJ2-1|TRBV19|NA|NA
TGTGCCAGTAGTATGGGTCCTGGGAGGTATGAGCAGTTCTTC
CASSMGPGRYEQFF
>TRBJ2-1|TRBV19|few|NA
TGTGCCAGTACCACGCAAAGAGGGGGGCTGAATGAGCAGTTCTTC
CASTTQRGGLNEQFF
>TRBJ2-1|TRBV2|few|NA
TGTGCCAGCAGTGAAGCAAGGCCGGGAGATGAGCAGTTCTTC
CASSEARPGDEQFF
>TRBJ2-7|TRBV7-9|NA|NA
TGTGCCAGCAGCTTATGGCTTGGAGGTTCCTACGAGCAGTACTTC
CASSLWLGGSYEQYF
>TRBJ2-3|TRBV15|NA|NA
TGTGCCACCAGCAGAGCCTCTGATACGCAGTATTTT
CATSRASDTQYF
>TRBJ2-2|TRBV3-1/TRBV3-2|NA|NA
TGTGCCAGCAGCCCCGACTGGGGGGCAGGTACCGGGGAGCTGTTTTTT
CASSPDWGAGTGELFF
>TRBJ1-2|TRBV3-1/TRBV3-2|once|TRBD1
TGTGCCAGCAGCCGACGGACAGGGAACTATGGCTACACCTTC
CASSRRTGNYGYTF
>TRBJ1-3|TRBV10-3|NA|NA
TGTGCCATCAGTGAGGGTACGACTGGAAACACCATATATTTT
CAISEGTTGNTIYF
>TRBJ2-7|TRBV28|NA|TRBD1
TGTGCCAGCGAGCGCCGACAGGGTAACGAGCAGTACTTC
CASERRQGNEQYF
>TRBJ2-7|TRBV21-1|NA|NA
TGTGCCAGCAGCAACACGACCGGGACTAGCGCCTCCTACGAGCAGTACTTC
CASSNTTGTSASYEQYF
>TRBJ2-5|TRBV25-1|NA|TRBD1
TGTGCCAGCAGTTTTATGGGGGGACAGGGTGTGGAGACCCAGTACTTC
CASSFMGGQGVETQYF
>TRBJ1-1|TRBV10-1|NA|NA
TGCGCCAGCAGTCCAAATGGGAGTCAATTGAACACTGAAGCTTTCTTT
CASSPNGSQLNTEAFF
>TRBJ1-2|TRBV4-1|NA|NA
TGCGCCAGCAGCCGAGAAGGGTGGAACTATGGCTACACCTTC
CASSREGWNYGYTF
>TRBJ2-3|TRBV10-3|NA|TRBD1
TGTGCCATCAGTGAGGGGACAGGGGACACAGATACGCAGTATTTT
CAISEGTGDTDTQYF